This entry describes one TCR beta chain. The CDR3 runs 16 residues. Germline assignment: CDR1 MDHEN and CDR2 SYDVKM. These data belong to a study of sequential checkpoint blockade in melanoma. About the research overall: First-line arms were nivolumab then ipilimumab, or the reverse, randomized 1:1. Each arm's sequence ended with maintenance nivolumab.

Some clones are missing from TCRdb's copy, which holds only in-frame ones; the method was immunoSEQ multiplex PCR. The sample has more than 9,000 clones, approximately 71% seen once; the top ten hold under 30%. Treatment denoted: randomized to nivolumab then ipilimumab (arm A) or the reverse (arm B). No patient had prior DNA-damaging chemotherapy. From thawed PBMCs, live CD3+CD8+ cells negative for CD19 and CD56 were sorted. Specimen: CD8+ T cells sorted from blood (inferred from file names), collected from a patient given nivolumab and ipilimumab in sequence. This chain links TRBV28 with TRBJ1-4; a possible D gene is TRBD1 (6 bases). The TCR originated in a human donor with melanoma. The CDR3 nucleotides are TGTCAAGTAACGGCCGGGACACTTCCAACTAATGAAAAACTGTTTTTT. Its translation is CQVTAGTLPTNEKLFF.